This note documents a single TCR beta chain sequence. This specimen belongs to a study of blood T cell repertoires in COVID-19. On the study more broadly: Both acute and convalescent COVID-19 samples were obtained from the United States, Italy and Spain.

In the original workflow: Nucleated cell counts were estimated from reference gene primer amplification. Generated by immunoSEQ multiplex PCR, the TCRdb table keeps only in-frame clones and is missing some. The V and J calls and clone size are taken from that table; D and trimming were inferred from the DNA. The table shows about 250,000 clones, with around 85% occurring only once. Trimming left V 0 bases short and J 3 bases short, with 12 bases between. There are 15 residues in the CDR3. Germline V gene data show CDR1 as SGHRS and CDR2 as YFSETQ. The clonotype comes from a woman in her fifties or sixties with acute COVID-19. J is TRBJ1-1 and V is TRBV5-1; no clear D. Sequencing was performed on PBMCs or T cells enriched from blood (not recorded which). CDR3 bases: TGCGCCAGCAGCTTGGATGGGAGAAGTGACACTGAAGCTTTCTTT. Its protein product is CASSLDGRSDTEAFF.